This T cell receptor (beta chain) was captured in a study of OX40 agonist ivuxolimab in advanced cancers. Whole-study results and caveats: CD8+ T cells showed, on average, more clonal expansion than CD4+ cells.

Blood draws occurred at baseline, cycle 4 day 1, and cycle 7 day 1. TCRdb keeps only in-frame clones here, not all; method: immunoSEQ multiplex PCR. The table includes 70,000 or so clones, 88% detected once. On this clone itself: Its antigen is not known.

The clonotype originates from an adult with an advanced solid tumor such as melanoma, head and neck, liver or kidney cancer. Here the sequenced sample was CD4+ or CD8+ T cells sorted from blood, taken in a trial of the OX40 agonist ivuxolimab.

In DNA form, the CDR3 reads TGTGCCTGGAGTCGACTGAATACAAGGAGGGGTAATGAAAAACTGTTTTTT. Protein sequence: CAWSRLNTRRGNEKLFF. The V and J genes are TRBV30 and TRBJ1-4; possibly TRBD1 for D (5 bases). Germline loops: CDR1 GTSNPN, CDR2 SVGIG (reference sequence). Trimming took 2 bases from V and 4 from J, leaving 20 bases between them. This CDR3 contains 17 residues. The variable domain in full, completed from reference TRBV30 and TRBJ1-4, reads SQTIHQWPATLVQPVGSPLSLECTVEGTSNPNLYWYRQAAGRGLQLLFYSVGIGQISSEVPQNLSASRPQDRQFILSSKKLLLSDSGFYLCAWSRLNTRRGNEKLFFGSGTQLSVL.